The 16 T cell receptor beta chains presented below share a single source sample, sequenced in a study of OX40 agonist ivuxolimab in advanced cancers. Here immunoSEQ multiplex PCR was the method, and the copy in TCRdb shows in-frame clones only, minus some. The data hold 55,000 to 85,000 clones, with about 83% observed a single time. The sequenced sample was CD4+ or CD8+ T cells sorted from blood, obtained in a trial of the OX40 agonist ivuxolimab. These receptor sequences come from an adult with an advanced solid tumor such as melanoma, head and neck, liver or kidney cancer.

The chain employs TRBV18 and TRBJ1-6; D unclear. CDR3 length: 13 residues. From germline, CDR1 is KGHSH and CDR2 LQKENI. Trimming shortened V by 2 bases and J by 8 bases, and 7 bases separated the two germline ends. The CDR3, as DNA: TGTGCCAGCTCACCAGGCCTAGATTCACCCCTCCACTTT. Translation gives CASSPGLDSPLHF. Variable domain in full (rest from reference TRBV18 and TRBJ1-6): NAGVMQNPRHLVRRRGQEARLRCSPMKGHSHVYWYRQLPEEGLKFMVYLQKENIIDESGMPKERFSAEFPKEGPSILRIQQVVRGDSAAYFCASSPGLDSPLHFGNGTRLTVT.

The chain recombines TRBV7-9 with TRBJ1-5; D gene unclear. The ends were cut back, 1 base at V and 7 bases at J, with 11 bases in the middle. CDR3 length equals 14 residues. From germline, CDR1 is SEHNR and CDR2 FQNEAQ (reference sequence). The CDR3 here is CASSLEYGSQPQHF. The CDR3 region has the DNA TGTGCCAGCAGCTTAGAATATGGTTCACAGCCCCAGCATTTT.

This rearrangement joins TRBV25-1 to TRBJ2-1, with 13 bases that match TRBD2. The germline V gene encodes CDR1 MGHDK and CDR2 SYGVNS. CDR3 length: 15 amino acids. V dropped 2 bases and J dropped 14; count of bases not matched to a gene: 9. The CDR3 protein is CASSEPGTSGASEFF. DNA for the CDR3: TGTGCCAGCAGTGAACCCGGGACTAGCGGGGCTTCAGAGTTCTTC.

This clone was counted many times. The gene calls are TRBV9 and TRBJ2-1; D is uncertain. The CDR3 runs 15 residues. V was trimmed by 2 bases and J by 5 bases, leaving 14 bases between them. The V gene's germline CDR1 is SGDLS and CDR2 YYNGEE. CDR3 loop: CASSVLGQLNNEQFF. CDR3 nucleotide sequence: TGTGCCAGCAGCGTCCTTGGGCAACTTAACAATGAGCAGTTCTTC.

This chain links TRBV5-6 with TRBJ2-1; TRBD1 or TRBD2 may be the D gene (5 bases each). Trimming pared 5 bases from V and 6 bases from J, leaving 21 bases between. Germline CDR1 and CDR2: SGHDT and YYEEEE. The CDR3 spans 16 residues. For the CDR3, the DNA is TGTGCCAGCAGTCCTCCGGGACGTAAAACTGGCAATGAGCAGTTCTTC. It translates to CASSPPGRKTGNEQFF.

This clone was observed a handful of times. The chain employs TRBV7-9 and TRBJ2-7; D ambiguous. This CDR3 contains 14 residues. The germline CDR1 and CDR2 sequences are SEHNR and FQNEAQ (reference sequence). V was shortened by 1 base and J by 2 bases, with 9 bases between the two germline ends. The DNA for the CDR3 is TGTGCCAGCAGCTTAGGCAGCACAACCTACGAGCAGTACTTC. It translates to CASSLGSTTYEQYF.

The CDR3 reads CASTYILANEQYF. The CDR3 bases are TGTGCCAGCACTTACATACTAGCAAACGAGCAGTACTTC. This chain uses TRBV2 with TRBJ2-7, with D possibly being TRBD2 (6 bases). This CDR3 region has 13 residues. V lost 7 bases and J 5 bases, leaving 15 bases between the germline ends. The germline V gene encodes CDR1 SNHLY and CDR2 FYNNEI.

The CDR3 loop is CARGSSGGMGDTQYF. The CDR3 DNA is TGTGCCAGAGGATCCAGCGGGGGTATGGGAGATACGCAGTATTTT. The chain uses TRBV7-2 and TRBJ2-3; 8 bases match TRBD2. V shed 9 bases, J shed 5 bases, and the junction held 13 bases outside the gene matches. Germline V gives CDR1 SGHTA, CDR2 FQGNSA. The CDR3 is made up of 15 amino acids.

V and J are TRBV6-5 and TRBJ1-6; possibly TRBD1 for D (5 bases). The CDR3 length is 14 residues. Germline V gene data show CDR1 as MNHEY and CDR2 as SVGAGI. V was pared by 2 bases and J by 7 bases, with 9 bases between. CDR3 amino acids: CASSYMDTNSPLHF. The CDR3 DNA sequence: TGTGCCAGCAGTTACATGGACACGAATTCACCCCTCCACTTT.

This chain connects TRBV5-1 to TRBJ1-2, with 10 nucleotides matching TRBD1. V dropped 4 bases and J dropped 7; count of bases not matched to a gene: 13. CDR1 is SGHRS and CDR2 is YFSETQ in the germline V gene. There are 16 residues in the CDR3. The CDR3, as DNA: TGCGCCAGCAGCAAAGCCGACAGGGGGCTATCATTTGGCTACACCTTC. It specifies CASSKADRGLSFGYTF.

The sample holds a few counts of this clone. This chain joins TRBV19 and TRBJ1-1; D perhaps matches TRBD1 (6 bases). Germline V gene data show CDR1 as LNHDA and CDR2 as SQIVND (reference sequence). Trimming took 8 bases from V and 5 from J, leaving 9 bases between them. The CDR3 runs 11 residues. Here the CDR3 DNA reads TGTGCCAGTTACGGACAGACTGAAGCTTTCTTT. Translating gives CASYGQTEAFF.

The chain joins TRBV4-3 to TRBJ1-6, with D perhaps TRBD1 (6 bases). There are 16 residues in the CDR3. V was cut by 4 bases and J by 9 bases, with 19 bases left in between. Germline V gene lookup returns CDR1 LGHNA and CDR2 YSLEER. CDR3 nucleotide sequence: TGCGCCAGCAGCCGCGGGAGTGGGGGCTCAGGTTCACCCCTCCACTTT. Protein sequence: CASSRGSGGSGSPLHF.

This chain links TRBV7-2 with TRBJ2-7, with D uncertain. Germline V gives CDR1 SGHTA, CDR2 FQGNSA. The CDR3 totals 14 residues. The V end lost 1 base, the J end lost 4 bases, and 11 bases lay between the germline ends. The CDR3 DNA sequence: TGTGCCAGCAGCTTAGGAACTACCGAGTACGAGCAGTACTTC. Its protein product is CASSLGTTEYEQYF. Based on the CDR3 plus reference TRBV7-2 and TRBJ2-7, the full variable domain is GAGVSQSPSNKVTEKGKDVELRCDPISGHTALYWYRQSLGQGLEFLIYFQGNSAPDKSGLPSDRFSAERTGGSVSTLTIQRTQQEDSAVYLCASSLGTTEYEQYFGPGTRLTVT.

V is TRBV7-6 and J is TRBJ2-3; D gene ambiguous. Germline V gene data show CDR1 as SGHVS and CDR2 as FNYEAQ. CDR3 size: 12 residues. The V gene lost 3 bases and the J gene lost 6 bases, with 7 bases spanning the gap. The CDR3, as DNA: TGTGCCAGCAGCTTCCTCGAGGATACGCAGTATTTT. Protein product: CASSFLEDTQYF.

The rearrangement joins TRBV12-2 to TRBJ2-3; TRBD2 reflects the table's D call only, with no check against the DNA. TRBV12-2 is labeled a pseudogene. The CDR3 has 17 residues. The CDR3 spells CASRLRTSGTSTDTQYF. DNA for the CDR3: TGTGCAAGTCGCCTCCGGACTAGCGGAACTAGCACAGATACGCAGTATTTT.

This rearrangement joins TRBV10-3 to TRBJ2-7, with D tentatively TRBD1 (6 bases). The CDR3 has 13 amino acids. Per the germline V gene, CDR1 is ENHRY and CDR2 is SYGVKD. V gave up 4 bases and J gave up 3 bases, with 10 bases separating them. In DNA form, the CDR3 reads TGTGCCATCAGTGTTAACAGGGACTACGAGCAGTACTTC. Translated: CAISVNRDYEQYF.